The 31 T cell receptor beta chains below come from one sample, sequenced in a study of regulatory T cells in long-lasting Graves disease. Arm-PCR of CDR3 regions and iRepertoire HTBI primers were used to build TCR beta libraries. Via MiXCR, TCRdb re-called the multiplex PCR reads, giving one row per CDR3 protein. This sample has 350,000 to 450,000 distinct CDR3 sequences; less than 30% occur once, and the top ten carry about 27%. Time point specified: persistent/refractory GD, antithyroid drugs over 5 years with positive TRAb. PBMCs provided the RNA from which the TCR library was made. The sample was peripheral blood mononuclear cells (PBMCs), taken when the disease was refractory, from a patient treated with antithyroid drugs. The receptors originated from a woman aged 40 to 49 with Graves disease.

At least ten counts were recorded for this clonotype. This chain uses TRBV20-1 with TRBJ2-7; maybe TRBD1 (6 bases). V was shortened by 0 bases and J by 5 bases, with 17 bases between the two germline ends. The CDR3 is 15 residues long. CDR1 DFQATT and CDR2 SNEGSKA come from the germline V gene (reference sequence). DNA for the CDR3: TGCAGTGCTAGAGATGCATTGACAGGTTTGAACGAGCAGTACTTC. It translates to CSARDALTGLNEQYF.

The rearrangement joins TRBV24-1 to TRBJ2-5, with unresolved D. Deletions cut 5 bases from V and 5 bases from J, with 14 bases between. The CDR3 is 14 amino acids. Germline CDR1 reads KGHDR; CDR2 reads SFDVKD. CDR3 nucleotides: TGTGCCACCAGTGGCTCATTCCTATCGGAGACCCAGTACTTC. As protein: CATSGSFLSETQYF.

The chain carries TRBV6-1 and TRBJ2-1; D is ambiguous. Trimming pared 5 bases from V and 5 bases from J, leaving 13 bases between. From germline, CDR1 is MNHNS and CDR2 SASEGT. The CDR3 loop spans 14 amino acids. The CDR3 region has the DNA TGTGCCAGCAGTAATAGCATCTTCGACAATGAGCAGTTCTTC. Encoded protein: CASSNSIFDNEQFF.

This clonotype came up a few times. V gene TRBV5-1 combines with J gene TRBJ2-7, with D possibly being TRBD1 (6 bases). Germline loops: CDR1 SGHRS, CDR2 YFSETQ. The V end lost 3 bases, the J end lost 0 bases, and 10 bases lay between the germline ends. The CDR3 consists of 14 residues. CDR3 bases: TGCGCCAGCAGCTCCCCGGGACACTCCTACGAGCAGTACTTC. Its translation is CASSSPGHSYEQYF.

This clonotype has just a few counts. The CDR3, as DNA: TGTGCCAGCCGATCGACAGAATCCAACACCCATTCACCCCTCCACTTT. Amino acids: CASRSTESNTHSPLHF. The V and J genes are TRBV7-2 and TRBJ1-6; D is possibly TRBD1 (5 bases). CDR1 is SGHTA and CDR2 is FQGNSA in the germline V gene. Trimming removed 8 bases at V and 8 bases at J, with 22 bases between. This CDR3 spans 16 amino acids.

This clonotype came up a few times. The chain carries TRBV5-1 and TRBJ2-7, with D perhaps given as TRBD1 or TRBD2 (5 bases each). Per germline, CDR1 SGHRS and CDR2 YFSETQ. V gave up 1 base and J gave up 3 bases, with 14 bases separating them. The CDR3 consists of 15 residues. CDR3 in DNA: TGCGCCAGCAGCTTGCACCGGGGCATTAGCTACGAGCAGTACTTC. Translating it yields CASSLHRGISYEQYF.

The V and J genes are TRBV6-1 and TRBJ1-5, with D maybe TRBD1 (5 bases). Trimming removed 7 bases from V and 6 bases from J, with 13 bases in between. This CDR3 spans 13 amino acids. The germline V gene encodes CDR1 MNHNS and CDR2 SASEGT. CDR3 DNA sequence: TGTGCCAGCACGCAGGGACCCAGTCAGCCCCAGCATTTT. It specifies CASTQGPSQPQHF.

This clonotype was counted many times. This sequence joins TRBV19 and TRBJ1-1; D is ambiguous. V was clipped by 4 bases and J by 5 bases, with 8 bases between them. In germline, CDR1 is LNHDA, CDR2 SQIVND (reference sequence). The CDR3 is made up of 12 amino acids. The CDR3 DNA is TGTGCCAGTAGTAAATGGGATACTGAAGCTTTCTTT. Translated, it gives CASSKWDTEAFF. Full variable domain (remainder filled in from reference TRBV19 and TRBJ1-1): DGGITQSPKYLFRKEGQNVTLSCEQNLNHDAMYWYRQDPGQGLRLIYYSQIVNDFQKGDIAEGYSVSREKKESFPLTVTSAQKNPTAFYLCASSKWDTEAFFGQGTRLTVV.

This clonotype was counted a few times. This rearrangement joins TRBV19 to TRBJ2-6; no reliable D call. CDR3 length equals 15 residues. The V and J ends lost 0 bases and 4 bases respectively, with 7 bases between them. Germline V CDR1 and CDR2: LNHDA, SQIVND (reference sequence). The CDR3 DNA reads TGTGCCAGTAGTATAGATGGGGTAGGGGCCAACGTCCTGACTTTC. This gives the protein CASSIDGVGANVLTF.

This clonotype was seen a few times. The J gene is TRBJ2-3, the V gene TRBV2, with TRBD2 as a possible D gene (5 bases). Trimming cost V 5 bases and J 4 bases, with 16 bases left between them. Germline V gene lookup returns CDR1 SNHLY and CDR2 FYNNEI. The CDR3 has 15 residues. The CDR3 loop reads CASSPSERAADTQYF. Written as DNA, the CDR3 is TGTGCCAGCAGTCCGAGTGAGAGGGCCGCAGATACGCAGTATTTT.

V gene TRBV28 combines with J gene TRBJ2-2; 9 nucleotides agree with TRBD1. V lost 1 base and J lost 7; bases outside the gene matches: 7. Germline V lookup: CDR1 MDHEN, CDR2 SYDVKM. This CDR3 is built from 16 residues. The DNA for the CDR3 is TGTGCCAGCAGTTTATCCGGGACAGGGTTCGTCGGGGAGCTGTTTTTT. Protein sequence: CASSLSGTGFVGELFF.

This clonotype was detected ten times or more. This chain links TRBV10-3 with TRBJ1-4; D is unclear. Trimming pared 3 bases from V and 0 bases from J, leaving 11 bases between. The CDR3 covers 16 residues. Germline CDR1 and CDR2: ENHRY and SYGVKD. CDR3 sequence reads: CAISESSWATNEKLFF. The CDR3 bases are TGTGCCATCAGTGAATCTTCGTGGGCAACTAATGAAAAACTGTTTTTT.

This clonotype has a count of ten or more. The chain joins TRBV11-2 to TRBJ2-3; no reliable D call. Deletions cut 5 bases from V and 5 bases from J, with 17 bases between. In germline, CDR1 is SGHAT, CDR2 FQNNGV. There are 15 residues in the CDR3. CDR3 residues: CASSHILTGVDTQYF. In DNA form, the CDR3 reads TGTGCCAGCAGCCACATCCTGACTGGAGTAGATACGCAGTATTTT.

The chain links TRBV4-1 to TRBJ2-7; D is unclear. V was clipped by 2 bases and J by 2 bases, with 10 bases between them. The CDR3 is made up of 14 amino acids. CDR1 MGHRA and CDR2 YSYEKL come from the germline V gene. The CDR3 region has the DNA TGCGCCAGCAGCCAAAGCTACCTCCCCTACGAGCAGTACTTC. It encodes CASSQSYLPYEQYF.

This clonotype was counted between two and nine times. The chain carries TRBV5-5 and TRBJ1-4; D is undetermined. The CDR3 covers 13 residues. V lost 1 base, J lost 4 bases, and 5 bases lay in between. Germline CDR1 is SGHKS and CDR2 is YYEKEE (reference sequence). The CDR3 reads CASSLTDNEKLFF. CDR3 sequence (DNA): TGTGCCAGCAGCTTGACGGATAATGAAAAACTGTTTTTT.

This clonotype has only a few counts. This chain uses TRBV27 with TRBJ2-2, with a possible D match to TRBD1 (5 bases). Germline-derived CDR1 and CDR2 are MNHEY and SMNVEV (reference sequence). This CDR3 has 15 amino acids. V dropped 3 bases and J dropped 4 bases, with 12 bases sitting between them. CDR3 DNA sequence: TGTGCCAGCAGTTTTGACAGAAAGGCCACCGGGGAGCTGTTTTTT. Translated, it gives CASSFDRKATGELFF.

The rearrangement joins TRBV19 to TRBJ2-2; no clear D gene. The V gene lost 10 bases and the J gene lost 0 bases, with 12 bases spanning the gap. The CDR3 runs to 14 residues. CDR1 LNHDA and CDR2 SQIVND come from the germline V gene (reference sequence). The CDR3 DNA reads TGTGCCACCACCCGAGGCGCGAACACCGGGGAGCTGTTTTTT. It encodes CATTRGANTGELFF.

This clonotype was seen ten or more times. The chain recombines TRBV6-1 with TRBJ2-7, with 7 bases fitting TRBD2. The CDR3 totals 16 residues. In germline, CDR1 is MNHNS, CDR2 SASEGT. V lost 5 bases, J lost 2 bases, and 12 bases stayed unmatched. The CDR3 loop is CASSTRGLVPTYEQYF. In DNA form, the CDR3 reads TGTGCCAGCAGTACCCGCGGACTAGTCCCCACCTACGAGCAGTACTTC.

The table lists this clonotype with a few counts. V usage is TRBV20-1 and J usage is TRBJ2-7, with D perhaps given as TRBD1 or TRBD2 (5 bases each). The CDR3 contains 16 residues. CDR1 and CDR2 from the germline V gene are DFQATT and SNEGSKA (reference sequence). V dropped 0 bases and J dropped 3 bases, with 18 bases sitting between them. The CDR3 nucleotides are TGCAGTGCTAGAGATCTGGGACGGGCAATATTCTACGAGCAGTACTTC. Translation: CSARDLGRAIFYEQYF.

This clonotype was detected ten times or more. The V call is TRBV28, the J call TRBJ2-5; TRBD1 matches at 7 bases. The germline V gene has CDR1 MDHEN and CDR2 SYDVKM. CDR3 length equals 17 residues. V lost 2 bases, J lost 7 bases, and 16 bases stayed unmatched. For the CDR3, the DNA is TGTGCCAGCAGTTTAGATGGTGTCGGACAGGTGACTCGGACCCAGTACTTC. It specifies CASSLDGVGQVTRTQYF.

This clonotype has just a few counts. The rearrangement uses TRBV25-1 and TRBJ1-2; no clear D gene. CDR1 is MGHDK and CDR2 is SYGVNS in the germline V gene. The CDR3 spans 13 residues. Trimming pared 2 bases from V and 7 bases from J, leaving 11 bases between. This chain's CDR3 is CASSERDLGGYTF. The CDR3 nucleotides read TGTGCCAGCAGTGAACGTGATCTTGGTGGCTACACCTTC.

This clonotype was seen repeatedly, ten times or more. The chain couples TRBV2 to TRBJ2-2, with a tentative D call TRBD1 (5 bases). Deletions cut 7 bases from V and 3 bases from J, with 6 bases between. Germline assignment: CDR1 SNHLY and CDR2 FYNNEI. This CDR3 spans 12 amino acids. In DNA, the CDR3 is TGTGCCAGCACCAGGGACACCGGGGAGCTGTTTTTT. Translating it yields CASTRDTGELFF. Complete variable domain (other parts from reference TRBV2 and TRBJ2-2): EPEVTQTPSHQVTQMGQEVILRCVPISNHLYFYWYRQILGQKVEFLVSFYNNEISEKSEIFDDQFSVERPDGSNFTLKIRSTKLEDSAMYFCASTRDTGELFFGEGSRLTVL.

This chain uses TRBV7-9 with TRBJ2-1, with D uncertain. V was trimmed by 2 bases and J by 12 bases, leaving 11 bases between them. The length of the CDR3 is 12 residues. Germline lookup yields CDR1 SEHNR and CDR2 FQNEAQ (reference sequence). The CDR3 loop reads CASSLFRWGQFF. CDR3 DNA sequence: TGTGCCAGCAGCTTATTTAGGTGGGGGCAGTTCTTC.

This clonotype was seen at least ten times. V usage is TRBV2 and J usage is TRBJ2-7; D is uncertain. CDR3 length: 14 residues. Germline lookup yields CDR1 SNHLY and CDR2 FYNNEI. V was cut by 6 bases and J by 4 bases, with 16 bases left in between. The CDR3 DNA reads TGTGCCAGCAGACACACCCAAAGCCTATACGAGCAGTACTTC. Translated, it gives CASRHTQSLYEQYF. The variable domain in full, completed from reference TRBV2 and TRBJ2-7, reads EPEVTQTPSHQVTQMGQEVILRCVPISNHLYFYWYRQILGQKVEFLVSFYNNEISEKSEIFDDQFSVERPDGSNFTLKIRSTKLEDSAMYFCASRHTQSLYEQYFGPGTRLTVT.

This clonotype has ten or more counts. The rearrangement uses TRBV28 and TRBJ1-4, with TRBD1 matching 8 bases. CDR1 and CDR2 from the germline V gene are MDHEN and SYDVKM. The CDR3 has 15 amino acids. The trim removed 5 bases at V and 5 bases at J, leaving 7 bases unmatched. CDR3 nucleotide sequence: TGTGCCAGCAGTGTTCCGGGACAGGCAAATGAAAAACTGTTTTTT. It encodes CASSVPGQANEKLFF.

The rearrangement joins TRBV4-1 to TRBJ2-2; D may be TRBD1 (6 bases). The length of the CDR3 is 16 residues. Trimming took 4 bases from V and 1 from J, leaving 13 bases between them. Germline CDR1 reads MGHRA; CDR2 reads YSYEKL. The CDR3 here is CASSPRTAQNTGELFF. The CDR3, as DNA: TGCGCCAGCAGCCCTCGGACAGCGCAGAACACCGGGGAGCTGTTTTTT.

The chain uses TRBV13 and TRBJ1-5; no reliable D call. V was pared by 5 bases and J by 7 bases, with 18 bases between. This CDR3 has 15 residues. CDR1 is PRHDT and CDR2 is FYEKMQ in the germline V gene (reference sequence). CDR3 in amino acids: CASSLGRGRGQPQHF. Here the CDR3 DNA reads TGTGCCAGCAGCCTCGGTAGAGGGAGAGGGCAGCCCCAGCATTTT.

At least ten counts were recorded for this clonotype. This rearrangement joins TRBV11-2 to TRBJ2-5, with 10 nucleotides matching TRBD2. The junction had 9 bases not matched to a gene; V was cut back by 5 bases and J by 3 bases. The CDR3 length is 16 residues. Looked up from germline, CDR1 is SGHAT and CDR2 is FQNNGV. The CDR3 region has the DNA TGTGCCAGCAGCCCCACTAGCGGGATTGTTGAAGAGACCCAGTACTTC. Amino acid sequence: CASSPTSGIVEETQYF.

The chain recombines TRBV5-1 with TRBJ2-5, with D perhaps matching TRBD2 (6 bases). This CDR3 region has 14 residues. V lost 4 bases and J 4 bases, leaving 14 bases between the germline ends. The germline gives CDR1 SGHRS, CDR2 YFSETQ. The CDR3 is CASSRTTTGETQYF. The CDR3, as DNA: TGCGCCAGCAGCCGGACTACAACCGGAGAGACCCAGTACTTC.

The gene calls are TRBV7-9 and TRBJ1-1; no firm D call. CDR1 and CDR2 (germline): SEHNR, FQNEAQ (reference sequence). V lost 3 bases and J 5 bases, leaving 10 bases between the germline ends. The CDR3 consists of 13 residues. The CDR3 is CASSLEAGTEAFF. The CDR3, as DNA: TGTGCCAGCAGCTTGGAGGCGGGGACTGAAGCTTTCTTT.

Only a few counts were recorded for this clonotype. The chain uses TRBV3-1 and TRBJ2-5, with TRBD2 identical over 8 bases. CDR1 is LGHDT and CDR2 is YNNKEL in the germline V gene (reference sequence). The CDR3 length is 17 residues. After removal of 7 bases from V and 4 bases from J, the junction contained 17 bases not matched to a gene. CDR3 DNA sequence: TGTGCCAGCACCTCAGTCCCAGCGGGGGTAGGCACAGAGACCCAGTACTTC. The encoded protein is CASTSVPAGVGTETQYF.